One and the same sample provided the 18 T cell receptor beta chains below, sequenced in a study of T cell responses to AZD1222 COVID-19 vaccine. Here immunoSEQ multiplex PCR was the method, and the copy in TCRdb shows in-frame clones only, minus some. The profile covers 130,000 to 150,000 clones, with approximately 86% appearing a single time and approximately 5.4% taken by the ten largest. Source: peripheral blood, taken 28 days after the second dose of the MenACWY control vaccine. The receptors were gathered from an adult who received the MenACWY meningococcal vaccine as a control.

The CDR3 DNA sequence: TGTGCCAGCGGGATAGGGGGCACTGAAGCTTTCTTT. It translates to CASGIGGTEAFF. The V and J genes are TRBV25-1 and TRBJ1-1; D may be TRBD1 (6 bases). This CDR3 has 12 amino acids. The V end was cut by 8 bases, the J end by 4 bases, with 11 bases between. Per germline, CDR1 MGHDK and CDR2 SYGVNS.

This clone was counted once. The rearrangement joins TRBV7-2 to TRBJ1-1; TRBD1 is a possible D gene (5 bases). V shed 5 bases and J shed 0 bases, with 16 bases lying between them. The CDR3 spans 16 residues. CDR1 SGHTA and CDR2 FQGNSA come from the germline V gene. The CDR3 DNA sequence: TGTGCCAGCAGCATGGCAGGGCGGAGGGTGAACACTGAAGCTTTCTTT. It is translated as CASSMAGRRVNTEAFF.

This chain uses TRBV11-2 with TRBJ1-1; 8 bases are shared with TRBD1. The CDR3 totals 15 residues. After removal of 4 bases from V and 6 bases from J, the junction contained 10 bases not matched to a gene. CDR1 and CDR2 from the germline V gene are SGHAT and FQNNGV. Written as DNA, the CDR3 is TGTGCCAGCAGCTCCGACAGGGGCCGGTGGGCTGAAGCTTTCTTT. It is translated as CASSSDRGRWAEAFF.

This clone was counted a few times. The chain is built from TRBV6-5 and TRBJ2-4, with TRBD1 identical over 7 bases. Unmatched junction bases numbered 7, after V lost 6 bases and J lost 8 bases. The CDR3 is made up of 13 amino acids. Germline V CDR1 and CDR2: MNHEY, SVGAGI. This CDR3 is CASRPRGTDIQYF. The CDR3, as DNA: TGTGCCAGCAGGCCCAGGGGGACGGACATTCAGTACTTC.

The genes are TRBV24-1 and TRBJ2-1; 10 positions agree with TRBD2. Germline V lookup: CDR1 KGHDR, CDR2 SFDVKD. V dropped 3 bases and J dropped 3; count of bases not matched to a gene: 7. The CDR3 totals 17 residues. The CDR3 nucleotides are TGTGCCACCAGTGATCCTAGCGGGAGCCGCTTCTACAATGAGCAGTTCTTC. It is translated as CATSDPSGSRFYNEQFF.

This chain uses TRBV6-5 with TRBJ1-2, with a possible D match to TRBD1 (5 bases). Germline CDR1 MNHEY, CDR2 SVGAGI. CDR3 size: 14 residues. V lost 0 bases and J 4 bases, leaving 9 bases between the germline ends. The CDR3 region is CASSYSGQFYGYTF. The CDR3 nucleotides read TGTGCCAGCAGTTACTCTGGACAATTCTATGGCTACACCTTC.

In this sample, this clone turned up a few times. The V call is TRBV7-9, the J call TRBJ2-7; D gene unclear. Germline assignment: CDR1 SEHNR and CDR2 FQNEAQ (reference sequence). The V gene lost 6 bases and the J gene lost 2 bases, with 14 bases spanning the gap. The CDR3 consists of 14 residues. The CDR3 DNA sequence: TGTGCCAGCAGTTCCTCCGGTGGAACCTACGAGCAGTACTTC. Translation gives CASSSSGGTYEQYF.

J is TRBJ1-2 and V is TRBV4-3; TRBD1 matches at 9 bases. Germline-derived CDR1 and CDR2 are LGHNA and YSLEER. V gave up 0 bases and J gave up 4 bases; unmatched junction bases: 3. This CDR3 is 15 amino acids long. CDR3 loop: CASSQDPTGGYGYTF. CDR3 sequence (DNA): TGCGCCAGCAGCCAAGATCCGACAGGGGGCTATGGCTACACCTTC.

The CDR3 loop reads CASSLAAPPGNEQFF. In DNA, the CDR3 is TGTGCCAGTAGTCTCGCGGCCCCCCCTGGCAATGAGCAGTTCTTC. V is TRBV19 and J is TRBJ2-1; D unclear. The germline V and J ends were trimmed by 5 bases and 6 bases, with 17 bases remaining between them. Germline V lookup: CDR1 LNHDA, CDR2 SQIVND (reference sequence). This CDR3 region has 15 residues.

Details on this clone: One junction end does not reproduce the germline sequence, and a read error may be involved. The chain is built from TRBV18 and TRBJ1-1; no clear D. The CDR3 covers 11 residues. CDR1 and CDR2 from the germline V gene are KGHSH and LQKENI. CDR3 amino acids: CASTVNSEAFF. As DNA, the CDR3 is TGTGCCAGCACCGTGAACAGTGAAGCTTTCTTT.

As DNA, the CDR3 is TGTGCCAGCAGTGAGACGGGGGGTGAGCAGTTCTTC. It is translated as CASSETGGEQFF. V usage is TRBV2 and J usage is TRBJ2-1; 7 nucleotides match TRBD2. The CDR3 loop spans 12 amino acids. The germline V gene has CDR1 SNHLY and CDR2 FYNNEI. The J segment lost 9 bases and the V segment lost 3 bases, leaving 2 bases of the junction unmatched.

V gene TRBV18 combines with J gene TRBJ2-3; possible D gene TRBD2, 6 bases. Trimming removed 6 bases from V and 3 bases from J, with 10 bases in between. The CDR3 has 13 amino acids. Germline V CDR1 and CDR2: KGHSH, LQKENI. CDR3 sequence (DNA): TGTGCCAGCTCTGGCGGGACGACAGATACGCAGTATTTT. Protein sequence: CASSGGTTDTQYF.

The chain is built from TRBV12-5 and TRBJ2-3; no definite D call. V was trimmed by 6 bases and J by 5 bases, leaving 15 bases between them. The length of the CDR3 is 14 residues. Germline CDR1 LGHNT, CDR2 FRNRAP. CDR3: CASGSPRVGDTQYF. For the CDR3, the DNA is TGTGCTAGTGGCTCTCCCCGGGTTGGAGATACGCAGTATTTT.

The chain joins TRBV7-9 to TRBJ2-7, with D unresolved. The CDR3 runs to 17 residues. Trimming pared 1 base from V and 0 bases from J, leaving 16 bases between. Germline V lookup: CDR1 SEHNR, CDR2 FQNEAQ (reference sequence). CDR3 loop: CASSLGGSVGGSYEQYF. The CDR3 DNA reads TGTGCCAGCAGCTTAGGGGGATCGGTCGGTGGCTCCTACGAGCAGTACTTC.

The J gene is TRBJ1-2, the V gene TRBV15, with unresolved D. The CDR3 is 12 residues long. Trimming removed 3 bases from V and 3 bases from J, with 5 bases in between. The germline V gene has CDR1 LNHNV and CDR2 YYDKDF (reference sequence). DNA of the CDR3: TGTGCCACCAGCAGCTACTACTATGGCTACACCTTC. As protein: CATSSYYYGYTF.

Notes on this clone: Other DNA sequences within the sample encode an identical CDR3. The genes are TRBV28 and TRBJ1-2, with D perhaps matching TRBD1 (5 bases). CDR1 MDHEN and CDR2 SYDVKM come from the germline V gene. The CDR3 length is 12 residues. Deletions cut 2 bases from V and 5 bases from J, with 6 bases between. CDR3 nucleotides: TGTGCCAGCAGTTTAGGGACTTATGGCTACACCTTC. It is translated as CASSLGTYGYTF.

This chain links TRBV18 with TRBJ2-5; TRBD1 agrees at 8 bases. Germline values: CDR1 KGHSH, CDR2 LQKENI. The CDR3 extends over 16 amino acids. Trimming removed 2 bases from V and 2 bases from J; junction bases left unmatched: 7. CDR3 in amino acids: CASSPRQGREQETQYF. The CDR3 DNA follows: TGTGCCAGCTCACCAAGACAGGGGAGAGAGCAAGAGACCCAGTACTTC.

The V gene is TRBV5-6, the J gene TRBJ2-2; 7 bases are shared with TRBD1. Per germline, CDR1 SGHDT and CDR2 YYEEEE. Losses at the gene ends were 2 bases for V and 5 bases for J; bases not matched to a gene: 9. The CDR3 contains 16 residues. The CDR3: CASSFYDRDSTGELFF. CDR3 DNA sequence: TGTGCCAGCAGCTTTTATGACAGGGATAGTACCGGGGAGCTGTTTTTT.